This T cell receptor (beta chain) appears in the sequencing data of a study of blood T cells in healthy people across ages. Alongside a J-beta primer mix, a sample-barcoded 5' primer served in a second PCR lasting about 7 to 11 cycles. TCRdb recomputed calls from the 5' RACE reads with MiXCR, one row per CDR3 protein. In the table there are about 1.7 million distinct CDR3 sequences, 28% of which are singletons. V was shortened by 3 bases and J by 7 bases, with 11 bases between the two germline ends. CDR3 size: 13 residues. Per the germline V gene, CDR1 is SGHRS and CDR2 is YFSETQ. The sample was blood. The gene calls are TRBV5-1 and TRBJ1-5, with unresolved D. The clonotype comes from a woman in her twenties or thirties in good health. CDR3: CASSSGPGQPQHF. The CDR3, as DNA: TGCGCCAGCAGCTCTGGACCTGGGCAGCCCCAGCATTTT.